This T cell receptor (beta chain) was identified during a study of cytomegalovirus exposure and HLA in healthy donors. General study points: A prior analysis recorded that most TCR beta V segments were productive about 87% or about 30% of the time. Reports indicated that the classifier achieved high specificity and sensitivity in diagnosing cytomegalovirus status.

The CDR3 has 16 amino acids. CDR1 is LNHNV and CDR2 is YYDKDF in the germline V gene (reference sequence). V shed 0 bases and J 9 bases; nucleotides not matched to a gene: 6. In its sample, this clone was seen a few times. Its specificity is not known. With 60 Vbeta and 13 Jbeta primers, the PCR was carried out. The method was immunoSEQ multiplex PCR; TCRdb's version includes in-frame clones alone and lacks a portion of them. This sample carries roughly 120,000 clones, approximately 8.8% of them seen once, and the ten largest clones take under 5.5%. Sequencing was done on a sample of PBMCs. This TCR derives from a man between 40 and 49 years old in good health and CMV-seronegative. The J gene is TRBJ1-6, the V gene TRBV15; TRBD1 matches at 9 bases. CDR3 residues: CATSRDLRTGASPLHF. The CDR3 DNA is TGTGCCACCAGCAGAGATCTTAGGACAGGGGCTTCACCCCTCCACTTT.